Below are 16 T cell receptor beta chains sequenced from a single sample in a study of Ad26.COV2.S vaccination and SARS-CoV-2 variants. Noted treatment: roughly 20 received Ad26.COV2.S at low or high dose, single or two shots; roughly five received placebo; per-sample allocation not given. The study sampled participants on day 63 after the first vaccine or placebo injection. Measured with immunoSEQ multiplex PCR; TCRdb has only the in-frame clones, and not every one. In the table there are 380,000 or so clones, 65% to 90% of which are singletons. Sequences were derived from peripheral blood, sampled in a trial of Ad26.COV2.S vaccine versus placebo. The receptors were sampled from a person between 18 and 59 years old who received the Ad26.COV2.S COVID-19 vaccine or a placebo.

The chain is built from TRBV3-1 (or the pseudogene TRBV3-2) and TRBJ1-3; D gene ambiguous. This CDR3 has 15 amino acids. The germline CDR1 and CDR2 sequences are LGHDT and YNNKEL (reference sequence). The V gene lost 4 bases and the J gene lost 4 bases, with 14 bases spanning the gap. The CDR3 bases are TGTGCCAGCAGCCCTTCCGTAGGTCGGGGAAACACCATATATTTT. Translated, it gives CASSPSVGRGNTIYF.

The chain joins TRBV29-1 to TRBJ2-3; 7 bases fit TRBD1. Germline values: CDR1 SQVTM, CDR2 ANQGSEA. The V segment lost 6 bases and the J segment 3 bases; nucleotides outside the gene matches: 6. The CDR3 is made up of 13 amino acids. The CDR3 here is CSVTGTVTDTQYF. The CDR3 region has the DNA TGCAGCGTCACCGGGACAGTTACAGATACGCAGTATTTT.

The chain is built from TRBV29-1 and TRBJ2-2, with a possible D match to TRBD2 (6 bases). Germline CDR1 and CDR2: SQVTM and ANQGSEA. This CDR3 comprises 14 residues. V was shortened by 2 bases and J by 2 bases, with 9 bases between the two germline ends. This CDR3 is CSVESGANTGELFF. Here the CDR3 DNA reads TGCAGCGTTGAATCGGGAGCTAACACCGGGGAGCTGTTTTTT.

CDR3 nucleotides: TGTGCCAGCTCACCACCTTCTAGACAGGGGGCGTTGGACAATGAGCAGTTCTTC. Translating it yields CASSPPSRQGALDNEQFF. The rearrangement joins TRBV18 to TRBJ2-1; TRBD1 matches 10 bases. Trimming at V came to 0 bases and at J to 5 bases, leaving 10 bases not matched to a gene. The germline gives CDR1 KGHSH, CDR2 LQKENI. The CDR3 has 18 amino acids.

This sequence joins TRBV3-1 (or the pseudogene TRBV3-2) and TRBJ1-5; TRBD1 is a possible D gene (5 bases). The germline V and J ends were trimmed by 1 base and 6 bases, with 13 bases remaining between them. The V gene's germline CDR1 is LGHDT and CDR2 YNNKEL (reference sequence). CDR3 length: 15 residues. CDR3 sequence: CASSQGGAPGQPQHF. CDR3 nucleotides: TGTGCCAGCAGCCAAGGAGGGGCGCCCGGTCAGCCCCAGCATTTT.

The chain combines TRBV15 with TRBJ2-7; D possibly corresponds to TRBD2 (6 bases). The CDR3 is 13 residues long. Germline V gene data show CDR1 as LNHNV and CDR2 as YYDKDF (reference sequence). V shed 1 base and J shed 13 bases, with 17 bases lying between them. The chain's CDR3 is CATSRGGDSPVYF. The DNA for the CDR3 is TGTGCCACCAGCAGAGGTGGGGACTCGCCCGTTTACTTC.

The rearrangement joins TRBV28 to TRBJ1-1; TRBD1 matches 9 bases. There are 17 residues in the CDR3. J was trimmed by 1 base and V by 2 bases; bases with no gene match: 8. From germline, CDR1 is MDHEN and CDR2 SYDVKM. CDR3 DNA: TGTGCCAGCAGTTTAGGGGACAGGGTGTTACCGAACACTGAAGCTTTCTTT. It yields the protein CASSLGDRVLPNTEAFF.

V and J are TRBV6-2 or TRBV6-3 and TRBJ1-5; no reliable D call. The V gene's germline CDR1 is MNHEY and CDR2 SVGEGT. V lost 0 bases to trimming and J lost 3 bases, with 9 bases between them. This CDR3 is built from 15 residues. This CDR3 is CASSYSRHFNQPQHF. CDR3 nucleotides: TGTGCCAGCAGTTACTCAAGACACTTCAATCAGCCCCAGCATTTT.

The chain links TRBV19 to TRBJ2-1; 8 nucleotides align to TRBD2. The CDR3 is 16 amino acids. Per germline, CDR1 LNHDA and CDR2 SQIVND (reference sequence). V lost 1 base, J lost 3 bases, and 5 bases stayed unmatched. CDR3 coding DNA: TGTGCCAGTAGTATAGGGAGGGGACTAGGCTACAATGAGCAGTTCTTC. Amino acids: CASSIGRGLGYNEQFF.

This CDR3 reads CASSSSGGVHEQYF. Here the CDR3 DNA reads TGTGCCAGCAGTTCAAGCGGGGGAGTCCACGAGCAGTACTTC. The chain combines TRBV28 with TRBJ2-7; 8 positions agree with TRBD2. The germline gives CDR1 MDHEN, CDR2 SYDVKM. This CDR3 is built from 14 residues. Trimming at V came to 4 bases and at J to 5 bases, leaving 7 bases not matched to a gene.

V gene TRBV28 combines with J gene TRBJ2-3, with a tentative D call TRBD1 (5 bases). Trimming removed 6 bases at V and 3 bases at J, with 16 bases between. Germline V gene sequence: CDR1 MDHEN, CDR2 SYDVKM. The CDR3 totals 15 residues. The CDR3 DNA sequence: TGTGCCAGCAGAGGATACAGGTTTTTGACAGATACGCAGTATTTT. Amino acid sequence: CASRGYRFLTDTQYF.

The chain combines TRBV28 with TRBJ2-7; D is ambiguous. The V end lost 1 base, the J end lost 9 bases, and 22 bases lay between the germline ends. CDR1 MDHEN and CDR2 SYDVKM come from the germline V gene. This CDR3 region has 16 residues. The CDR3 here is CASSLSLHPDVFGQYF. CDR3 nucleotide sequence: TGTGCCAGCAGTTTATCCCTGCATCCGGATGTTTTCGGGCAGTACTTC. Complete variable domain (other parts from reference TRBV28 and TRBJ2-7): DVKVTQSSRYLVKRTGEKVFLECVQDMDHENMFWYRQDPGLGLRLIYFSYDVKMKEKGDIPEGYSVSREKKERFSLILESASTNQTSMYLCASSLSLHPDVFGQYFGPGTRLTVT.

This chain connects TRBV28 to TRBJ2-1; D unclear. Germline assignment: CDR1 MDHEN and CDR2 SYDVKM. This CDR3 region has 15 residues. The V end was cut by 6 bases, the J end by 0 bases, with 12 bases between. The CDR3 sequence: CASSRILSSYNEQFF. The DNA for the CDR3 is TGTGCCAGCAGCCGTATCTTGAGCTCCTACAATGAGCAGTTCTTC.

The chain carries TRBV13 and TRBJ1-5, with TRBD1 matching 10 bases. This CDR3 has 22 amino acids. Germline CDR1 reads PRHDT; CDR2 reads FYEKMQ (reference sequence). V trimming: 3 bases; J trimming: 1 base; junction bases outside the gene matches: 21. CDR3 sequence reads: CASSFRTGGRAPTLLSNQPQHF. Written as DNA, the CDR3 is TGTGCCAGCAGCTTCCGGACAGGGGGGAGAGCCCCGACTCTGCTGAGCAATCAGCCCCAGCATTTT.

The V gene is TRBV4-2, the J gene TRBJ1-1; D ambiguous. Germline CDR1 is LGHNA and CDR2 is YNFKEQ. V was shortened by 2 bases and J by 10 bases, with 14 bases between the two germline ends. This CDR3 contains 13 residues. CDR3 in amino acids: CASSQSAAQRAFF. The CDR3, as DNA: TGTGCCAGCAGCCAATCCGCTGCCCAGAGAGCTTTCTTT.

The V gene is TRBV27, the J gene TRBJ1-2; D is perhaps TRBD1 (6 bases). V lost 6 bases, J lost 3 bases, and 20 bases lay in between. CDR3 length: 16 amino acids. Germline V gene lookup returns CDR1 MNHEY and CDR2 SMNVEV (reference sequence). CDR3 region: CASSPQGSGGYYGYTF. CDR3 in DNA: TGTGCCAGCAGCCCCCAGGGGTCCGGCGGATACTATGGCTACACCTTC.